This T cell receptor beta chain was recorded in a study of T-cell reconstitution after alpha-beta-depleted transplantation in children. Germline assignment: CDR1 GTSNPN and CDR2 SVGIG (reference sequence). This CDR3 spans 11 amino acids. V was cut by 6 bases and J by 7 bases, with 9 bases left in between. This clonotype was recorded at least ten times. It was with unique molecular identifiers that the TCRbeta library was prepared. MiXCR, applied by TCRdb to the PCR reads, yields one record per CDR3 protein. The table shows 240,000 or so distinct CDR3 sequences, with approximately 12% occurring only once.

This TCR came from a human donor who donated a stem cell graft to a child with acute lymphoblastic leukemia. This chain joins TRBV30 and TRBJ1-4; D is undetermined. Sequences were derived from PBMCs from the stem cell graft donor, sampled from the stem cell graft. This CDR3 reads CACGSIEKLFF. The CDR3 DNA is TGTGCCTGTGGGTCCATTGAAAAACTGTTTTTT.